This note documents a single T cell receptor beta chain sequence. This sample is drawn from a study of T-cell reconstitution after alpha-beta-depleted transplantation in children. A TCRbeta library incorporating unique molecular identifiers was prepared. TCRdb re-derived calls from the PCR reads in MiXCR, one entry per CDR3 protein. The data hold some 600,000 distinct CDR3 sequences, with approximately 16% observed a single time. The material was PBMCs from the stem cell graft donor, obtained from the stem cell graft. The source is a human donor who donated a stem cell graft to a child with acute myeloid leukemia.

CDR3: CASSLGPKEFHSYNEQFF. DNA of the CDR3: TGTGCCAGCAGTTTGGGTCCGAAAGAGTTCCACTCCTACAATGAGCAGTTCTTC. The V call is TRBV12-3 or TRBV12-4, the J call TRBJ2-1; D uncertain. V shed 3 bases and J shed 0 bases, with 18 bases lying between them. The CDR3 consists of 18 residues.